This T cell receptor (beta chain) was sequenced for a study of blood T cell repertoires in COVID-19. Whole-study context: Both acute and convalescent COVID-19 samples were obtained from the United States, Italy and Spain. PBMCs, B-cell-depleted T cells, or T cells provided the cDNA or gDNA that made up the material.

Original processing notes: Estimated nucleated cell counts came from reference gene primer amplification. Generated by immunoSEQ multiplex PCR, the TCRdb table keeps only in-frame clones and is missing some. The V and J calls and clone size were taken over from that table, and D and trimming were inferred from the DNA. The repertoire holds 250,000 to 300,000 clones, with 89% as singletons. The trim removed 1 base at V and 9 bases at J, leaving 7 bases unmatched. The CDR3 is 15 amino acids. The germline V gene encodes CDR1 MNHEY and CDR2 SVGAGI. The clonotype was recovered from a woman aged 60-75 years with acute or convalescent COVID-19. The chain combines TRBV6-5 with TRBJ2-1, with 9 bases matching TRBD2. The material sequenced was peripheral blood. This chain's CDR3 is CASSYWAGGPIEQFF. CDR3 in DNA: TGTGCCAGCAGTTACTGGGCGGGAGGGCCGATTGAGCAGTTCTTC.